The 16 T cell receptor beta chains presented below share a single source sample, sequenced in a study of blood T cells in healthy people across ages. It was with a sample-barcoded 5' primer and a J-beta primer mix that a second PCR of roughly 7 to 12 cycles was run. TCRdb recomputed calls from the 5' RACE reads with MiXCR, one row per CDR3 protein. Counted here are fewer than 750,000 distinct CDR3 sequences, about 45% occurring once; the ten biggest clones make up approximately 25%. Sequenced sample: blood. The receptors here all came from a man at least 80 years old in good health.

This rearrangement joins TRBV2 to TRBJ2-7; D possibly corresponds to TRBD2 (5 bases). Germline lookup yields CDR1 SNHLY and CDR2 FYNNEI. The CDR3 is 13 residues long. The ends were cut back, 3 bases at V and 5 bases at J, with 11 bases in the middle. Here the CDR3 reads CASSELEADEQYF. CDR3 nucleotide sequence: TGTGCCAGCAGTGAGTTGGAGGCAGACGAGCAGTACTTC.

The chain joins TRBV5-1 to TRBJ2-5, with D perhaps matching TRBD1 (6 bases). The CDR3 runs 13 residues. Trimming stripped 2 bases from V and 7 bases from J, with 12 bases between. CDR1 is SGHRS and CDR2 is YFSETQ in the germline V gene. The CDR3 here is CASSFSGEGTQYF. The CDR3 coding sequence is TGCGCCAGCAGCTTCTCAGGGGAAGGGACCCAGTACTTC.

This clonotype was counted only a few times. CDR3 protein: CASSRLTVQTEAFF. The CDR3 coding sequence is TGTGCCAGCAGTCGACTGACAGTCCAGACTGAAGCTTTCTTT. This chain connects TRBV12-3 or TRBV12-4 to TRBJ1-1; tentative D call: TRBD1 (5 bases). The CDR3 totals 14 residues. The V end lost 5 bases, the J end lost 5 bases, and 15 bases lay between the germline ends.

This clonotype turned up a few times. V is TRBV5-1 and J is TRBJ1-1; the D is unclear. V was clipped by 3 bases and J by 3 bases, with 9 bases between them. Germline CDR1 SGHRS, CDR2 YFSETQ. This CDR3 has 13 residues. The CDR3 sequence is CASSWAQDTEAFF. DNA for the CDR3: TGCGCCAGCAGCTGGGCCCAAGACACTGAAGCTTTCTTT.

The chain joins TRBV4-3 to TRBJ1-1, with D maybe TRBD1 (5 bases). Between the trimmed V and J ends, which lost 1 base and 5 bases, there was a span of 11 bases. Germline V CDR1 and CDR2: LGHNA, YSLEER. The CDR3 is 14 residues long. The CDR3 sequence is CASSQGTWGTEAFF. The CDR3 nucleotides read TGCGCCAGCAGCCAAGGGACGTGGGGGACTGAAGCTTTCTTT.

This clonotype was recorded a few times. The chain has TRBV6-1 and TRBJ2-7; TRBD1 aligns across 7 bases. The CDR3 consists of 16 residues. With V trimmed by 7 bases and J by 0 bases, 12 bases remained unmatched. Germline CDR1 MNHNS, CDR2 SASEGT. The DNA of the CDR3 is TGTGCCAGCATGATAGGGGGCTTTGAGAGCTCCTACGAGCAGTACTTC. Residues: CASMIGGFESSYEQYF.

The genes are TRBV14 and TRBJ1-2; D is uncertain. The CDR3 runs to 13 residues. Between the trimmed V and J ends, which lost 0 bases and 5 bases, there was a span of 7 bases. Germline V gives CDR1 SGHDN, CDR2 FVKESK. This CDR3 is CASSQDGYYGYTF. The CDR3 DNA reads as TGTGCCAGCAGCCAAGACGGGTATTATGGCTACACCTTC.

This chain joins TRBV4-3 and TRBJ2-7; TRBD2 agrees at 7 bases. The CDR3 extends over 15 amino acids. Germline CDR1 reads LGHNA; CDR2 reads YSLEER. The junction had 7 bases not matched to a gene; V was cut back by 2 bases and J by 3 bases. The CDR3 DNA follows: TGCGCCAGCAGCCAACAGGGAGGGTTCGGCTACGAGCAGTACTTC. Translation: CASSQQGGFGYEQYF.

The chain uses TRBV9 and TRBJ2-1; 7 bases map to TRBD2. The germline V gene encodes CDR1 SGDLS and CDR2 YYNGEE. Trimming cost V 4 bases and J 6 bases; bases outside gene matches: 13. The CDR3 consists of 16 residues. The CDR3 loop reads CASSSPFRSGANEQFF. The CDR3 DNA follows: TGTGCCAGCAGCTCACCTTTTCGAAGCGGGGCCAATGAGCAGTTCTTC.

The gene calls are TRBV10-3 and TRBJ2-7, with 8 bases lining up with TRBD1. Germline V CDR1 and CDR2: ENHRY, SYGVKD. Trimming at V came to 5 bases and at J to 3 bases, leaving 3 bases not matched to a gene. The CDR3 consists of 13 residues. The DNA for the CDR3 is TGTGCCATCAGTCCCGGGACAGGCTACGAGCAGTACTTC. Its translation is CAISPGTGYEQYF.

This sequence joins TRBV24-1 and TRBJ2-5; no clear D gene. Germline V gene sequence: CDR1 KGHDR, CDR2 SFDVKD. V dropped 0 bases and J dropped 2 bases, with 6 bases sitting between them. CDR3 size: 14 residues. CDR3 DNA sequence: TGTGCCACCAGTGATTTGGGCGGACAAGAGACCCAGTACTTC. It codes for CATSDLGGQETQYF.

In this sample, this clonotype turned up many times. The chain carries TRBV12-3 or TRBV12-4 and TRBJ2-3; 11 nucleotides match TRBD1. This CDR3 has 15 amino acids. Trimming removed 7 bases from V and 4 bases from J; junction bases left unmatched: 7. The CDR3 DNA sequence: TGTGCCAGCAAATGGACAGGGGGCATGTCAGATACGCAGTATTTT. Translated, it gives CASKWTGGMSDTQYF.

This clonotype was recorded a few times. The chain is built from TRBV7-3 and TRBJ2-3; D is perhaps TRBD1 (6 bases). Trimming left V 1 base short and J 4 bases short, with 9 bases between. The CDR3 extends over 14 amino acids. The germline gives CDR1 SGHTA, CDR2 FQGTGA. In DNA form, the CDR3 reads TGTGCCAGCAGCTTAAACGCAGGGGCAGATACGCAGTATTTT. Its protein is CASSLNAGADTQYF.

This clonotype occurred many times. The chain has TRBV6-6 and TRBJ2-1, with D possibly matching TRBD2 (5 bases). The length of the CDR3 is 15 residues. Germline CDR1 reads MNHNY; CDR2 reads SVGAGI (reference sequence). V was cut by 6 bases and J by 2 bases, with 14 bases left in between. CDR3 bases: TGTGCCAGCAGCCCAAGCGGCAACGCCTACAATGAGCAGTTCTTC. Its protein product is CASSPSGNAYNEQFF.

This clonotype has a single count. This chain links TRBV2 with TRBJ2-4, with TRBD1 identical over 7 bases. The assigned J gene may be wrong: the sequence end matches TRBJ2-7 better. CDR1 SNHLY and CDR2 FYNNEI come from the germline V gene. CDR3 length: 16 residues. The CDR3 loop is CASRLRQGMPSYEQYF. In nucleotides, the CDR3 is TGTGCCAGCAGACTGAGACAGGGTATGCCGTCCTACGAGCAGTACTTC.

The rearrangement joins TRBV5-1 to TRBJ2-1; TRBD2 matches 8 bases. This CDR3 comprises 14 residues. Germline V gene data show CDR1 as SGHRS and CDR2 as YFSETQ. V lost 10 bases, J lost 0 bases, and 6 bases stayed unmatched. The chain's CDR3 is CASGRGDSYNEQFF. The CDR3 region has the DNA TGCGCCTCCGGGAGGGGGGACTCCTACAATGAGCAGTTCTTC.